This entry lists 14 T cell receptor beta chains sequenced from one sample in a study of T-cell memory formation after mild COVID-19. TCRdb reanalysed the 5' RACE reads using MiXCR and keeps one entry per CDR3 protein. Counted here are 470,000 or so distinct CDR3 sequences, over 15% occurring once; the ten biggest clones make up more than 8%. Sequencing was done on a sample of PBMCs or a T cell subset sorted from them (not recorded which). All receptors derive from an adult woman who had mild COVID-19 (a few samples of this study predate the infection). Cell type and time point are not known.

This chain uses TRBV7-3 with TRBJ2-2; possibly TRBD2 for D (7 bases). Per the germline V gene, CDR1 is SGHTA and CDR2 is FQGTGA. With 6 bases removed from V and 0 bases from J, the gap between germline ends came to 17 bases. This CDR3 has 17 residues. In DNA, the CDR3 is TGTGCCAGCAGTTTCCTGGGGGGGCTCGCGAACACCGGGGAGCTGTTTTTT. This sequence encodes CASSFLGGLANTGELFF. Based on the CDR3 plus reference TRBV7-3 and TRBJ2-2, the full variable domain is GAGVSQTPSNKVTEKGKYVELRCDPISGHTALYWYRQSLGQGPEFLIYFQGTGAADDSGLPNDRFFAVRPEGSVSTLKIQRTERGDSAVYLCASSFLGGLANTGELFFGEGSRLTVL.

The rearrangement uses TRBV7-2 and TRBJ1-1; TRBD1 might be the D (5 bases). The ends were cut back, 5 bases at V and 0 bases at J, with 16 bases in the middle. This CDR3 has 16 amino acids. The V gene's germline CDR1 is SGHTA and CDR2 FQGNSA. CDR3 amino acids: CASSQRQKSMNTEAFF. The CDR3 nucleotides read TGTGCCAGCAGCCAGAGACAGAAGAGCATGAACACTGAAGCTTTCTTT.

The rearrangement uses TRBV6-2 or TRBV6-3 and TRBJ2-7; 15 nucleotides line up with TRBD2. The CDR3 consists of 18 residues. Germline-derived CDR1 and CDR2 are MNHEY and SVGEGT. V was pared by 2 bases and J by 4 bases, with 9 bases of the junction left unmatched. Written as DNA, the CDR3 is TGTGCCAGCAGTTACAACCCGGGACTAGCGGGAGGTTCTTACGAGCAGTACTTC. It translates to CASSYNPGLAGGSYEQYF.

For the CDR3, the DNA is TGCGCCAGCAGCGCCGGGTATAACCATTACGAGCAGTACTTC. Residues: CASSAGYNHYEQYF. This chain uses TRBV5-1 with TRBJ2-7; no clear D gene. V dropped 4 bases and J dropped 4 bases, with 15 bases sitting between them. Germline V CDR1 and CDR2: SGHRS, YFSETQ. The CDR3 totals 14 residues.

The rearrangement links TRBV12-3 or TRBV12-4 to TRBJ2-5, with a tentative D call TRBD2 (5 bases). V was pared by 6 bases and J by 5 bases, with 13 bases between. This CDR3 has 13 amino acids. CDR3 sequence reads: CASREGALETQYF. The CDR3 DNA reads TGTGCCAGCAGAGAGGGAGCACTTGAGACCCAGTACTTC.

The rearrangement uses TRBV11-2 and TRBJ2-4, with no clear D. The V gene lost 0 bases and the J gene lost 9 bases, with 6 bases spanning the gap. This CDR3 has 12 amino acids. From germline, CDR1 is SGHAT and CDR2 FQNNGV. Here the CDR3 reads CASSLDPVIQYF. In nucleotides, the CDR3 is TGTGCCAGCAGCTTAGACCCAGTCATTCAGTACTTC.

Only a few counts were recorded for this clonotype. This rearrangement joins TRBV7-2 to TRBJ2-7; no firm D call. This CDR3 is built from 13 residues. CDR1 SGHTA and CDR2 FQGNSA come from the germline V gene. The germline V and J ends were trimmed by 5 bases and 6 bases, with 14 bases remaining between them. CDR3 sequence reads: CASSPPLGVEQYF. The CDR3 DNA follows: TGTGCCAGCAGCCCACCACTTGGGGTCGAGCAGTACTTC.

The J gene is TRBJ1-2, the V gene TRBV3-1; D is perhaps TRBD1 (5 bases). Germline V gene lookup returns CDR1 LGHDT and CDR2 YNNKEL (reference sequence). The CDR3 totals 14 residues. V shed 2 bases and J shed 4 bases, with 11 bases lying between them. The CDR3: CASSQPGLSYGYTF. Here the CDR3 DNA reads TGTGCCAGCAGCCAACCGGGACTGAGCTATGGCTACACCTTC.

This clonotype has only a few counts. The CDR3 sequence is CSAREYEAGIIHYEQYF. CDR3 DNA sequence: TGCAGTGCTAGAGAATACGAGGCGGGGATAATTCACTACGAGCAGTACTTC. This chain links TRBV20-1 with TRBJ2-7; D is perhaps TRBD2 (6 bases). Germline values: CDR1 DFQATT, CDR2 SNEGSKA (reference sequence). This CDR3 region has 17 residues. The V and J ends lost 0 bases and 3 bases respectively, with 21 bases between them.

In its sample, this clonotype was seen a few times. V usage is TRBV7-7 and J usage is TRBJ2-5; the match to TRBD1 covers 7 bases. This CDR3 has 13 residues. From germline, CDR1 is SSHAT and CDR2 FNYEAQ (reference sequence). With 5 bases clipped from V and 2 bases from J, the junction kept 2 bases outside the gene matches. This chain's CDR3 is CASSLDRQETQYF. In DNA, the CDR3 is TGTGCCAGCAGCCTGGACAGGCAAGAGACCCAGTACTTC.

This clonotype was detected a few times. This chain joins TRBV3-1 and TRBJ1-1; D might be TRBD1 (5 bases). In germline, CDR1 is LGHDT, CDR2 YNNKEL (reference sequence). The V gene lost 4 bases and the J gene lost 6 bases, with 9 bases spanning the gap. This CDR3 has 12 amino acids. The CDR3 nucleotides read TGTGCCAGCAGCCCGGGGCTCGCTGAAGCTTTCTTT. Residues: CASSPGLAEAFF. The full variable domain, rest sourced from reference TRBV3-1 and TRBJ1-1, is DTAVSQTPKYLVTQMGNDKSIKCEQNLGHDTMYWYKQDSKKFLKIMFSYNNKELIINETVPNRFSPKSPDKAHLNLHINSLELGDSAVYFCASSPGLAEAFFGQGTRLTVV.

The chain uses TRBV7-9 and TRBJ2-3, with D unclear. The CDR3 sequence is 14 residues long. Trimming removed 3 bases at V and 2 bases at J, with 9 bases between. The germline V gene encodes CDR1 SEHNR and CDR2 FQNEAQ (reference sequence). CDR3 DNA: TGTGCCAGCAGCTTCTTAGTATACACAGATACGCAGTATTTT. It encodes CASSFLVYTDTQYF.

CDR3: CASSLIRTGTNNEQFF. DNA for the CDR3: TGTGCCAGCAGCTTAATAAGAACAGGGACAAACAATGAGCAGTTCTTC. This rearrangement joins TRBV7-3 to TRBJ2-1; D perhaps matches TRBD1 (6 bases). Looked up from germline, CDR1 is SGHTA and CDR2 is FQGTGA. The CDR3 is 16 amino acids. Trimming pared 1 base from V and 5 bases from J, leaving 15 bases between.

V usage is TRBV19 and J usage is TRBJ2-3; perhaps TRBD2 as D (5 bases). With 6 bases removed from V and 5 bases from J, the gap between germline ends came to 15 bases. Germline lookup yields CDR1 LNHDA and CDR2 SQIVND (reference sequence). This CDR3 is built from 14 residues. CDR3 loop: CASRNDPGIDTQYF. In DNA form, the CDR3 reads TGTGCCAGTAGAAACGATCCGGGGATAGATACGCAGTATTTT.